The 4 T cell receptor beta chains listed next were all sequenced from one sample in a study of T cells in localized non-small cell lung cancer. The method was immunoSEQ multiplex PCR; TCRdb's version includes in-frame clones alone and lacks a portion of them. The data hold approximately 12,000 clones, with 83% observed a single time. Sequencing used peripheral blood, obtained before any cancer treatment. The source is a male donor aged 60 or over with stage I lung adenocarcinoma.

V and J are TRBV15 and TRBJ1-2; the match to TRBD1 covers 7 bases. The CDR3 consists of 15 residues. Germline CDR1 reads LNHNV; CDR2 reads YYDKDF (reference sequence). Trimming took 0 bases from V and 3 from J; bases not matched to a gene: 4. CDR3 sequence reads: CATSRDKGADYGYTF. The CDR3 DNA reads TGTGCCACCAGCAGAGACAAGGGGGCTGACTATGGCTACACCTTC.

The sample holds one count of this clone. The rearrangement joins TRBV5-6 to TRBJ2-5; TRBD1 is a possible D gene (7 bases). Trimming took off 4 bases at V and 2 bases at J, with 18 bases between the two ends. CDR1 SGHDT and CDR2 YYEEEE come from the germline V gene. The CDR3 runs to 16 residues. CDR3: CASSGGTAYYQETQYF. The CDR3, as DNA: TGTGCCAGCAGCGGGGGGACAGCCTATTATCAAGAGACCCAGTACTTC.

This chain joins TRBV7-8 and TRBJ2-5; 9 positions agree with TRBD2. CDR1 and CDR2 from the germline V gene are SGHVS and FQNEAQ. V lost 2 bases, J lost 5 bases, and 6 bases stayed unmatched. There are 15 residues in the CDR3. The CDR3 loop reads CASSLTGLASETQYF. CDR3 DNA: TGTGCCAGCAGCTTAACGGGACTAGCATCTGAGACCCAGTACTTC.

The V call is TRBV5-1, the J call TRBJ1-4; tentatively, D is TRBD1 (5 bases). The V end was cut by 4 bases, the J end by 8 bases, with 15 bases between. This CDR3 contains 14 residues. Germline assignment: CDR1 SGHRS and CDR2 YFSETQ. CDR3 sequence: CASSARDSGEKLFF. The CDR3 bases are TGCGCCAGCAGCGCACGCGACAGCGGAGAAAAACTGTTTTTT.